The next 8 T cell receptor beta chains were all read from a single sample in a study of T-cell memory formation after mild COVID-19. Each CDR3 protein gets one entry after TCRdb re-called the 5' RACE reads with MiXCR. The sample shows approximately 46,000 distinct CDR3 sequences, approximately 7% of them seen only once. The sequencing sample was made of PBMCs or a T cell subset sorted from them (not recorded which). These receptors were taken from an adult who had mild COVID-19 (a few samples of this study predate the infection). Cell type and time point are not known.

The table lists this clonotype with many counts. The chain carries TRBV7-8 and TRBJ2-7, with D uncertain. V gave up 2 bases and J gave up 2 bases, with 4 bases separating them. The CDR3 runs 12 residues. Per the germline V gene, CDR1 is SGHVS and CDR2 is FQNEAQ. CDR3 sequence reads: CASSLSTYEQYF. The DNA of the CDR3 is TGTGCCAGCAGCTTATCCACCTACGAGCAGTACTTC.

This clonotype was detected only a few times. The genes are TRBV5-4 and TRBJ1-1; no definite D call. V was pared by 4 bases and J by 4 bases, with 17 bases between. CDR1 is SGHNT and CDR2 is YYREEE in the germline V gene (reference sequence). This CDR3 contains 15 residues. The CDR3 reads CASSPRDGIFTEAFF. The CDR3 nucleotides are TGTGCCAGCAGCCCCCGCGACGGGATATTCACTGAAGCTTTCTTT.

The genes are TRBV2 and TRBJ2-1; no clear D gene. The CDR3 runs 13 residues. Per the germline V gene, CDR1 is SNHLY and CDR2 is FYNNEI. Trimming removed 6 bases at V and 6 bases at J, with 12 bases between. The CDR3 sequence is CASRGANPNEQFF. Here the CDR3 DNA reads TGTGCCAGCAGGGGTGCTAACCCCAATGAGCAGTTCTTC.

There are many counts of this clonotype. V gene TRBV4-2 combines with J gene TRBJ2-2; 8 bases line up with TRBD2. The length of the CDR3 is 15 residues. Germline trimming cut 1 base from V and 6 bases from J; bases unmatched to any gene: 4. Germline V gives CDR1 LGHNA, CDR2 YNFKEQ. CDR3 in amino acids: CASSQGLLAAGELFF. The DNA for the CDR3 is TGTGCCAGCAGCCAAGGCTTACTAGCGGCCGGGGAGCTGTTTTTT.

V is TRBV20-1 and J is TRBJ2-3; 8 nucleotides line up with TRBD2. The CDR3 runs to 14 residues. In germline, CDR1 is DFQATT, CDR2 SNEGSKA (reference sequence). With 2 bases clipped from V and 7 bases from J, the junction kept 8 bases outside the gene matches. The CDR3 DNA sequence: TGCAGTGCTAGACAAAGCGGGAGTTCCAATACGCAGTATTTT. Translated, it gives CSARQSGSSNTQYF.

This clonotype was counted many times. The chain carries TRBV2 and TRBJ2-5, with 14 bases fitting TRBD2. Per germline, CDR1 SNHLY and CDR2 FYNNEI. The V gene end was trimmed by 6 bases and the J gene end by 10 bases; junction bases not matched to a gene: 16. The CDR3 loop spans 17 amino acids. The CDR3 sequence: CASRPGLAGGTQQDQYF. The CDR3 DNA sequence: TGTGCCAGCAGACCAGGACTAGCGGGGGGAACTCAGCAGGACCAGTACTTC.

The chain is built from TRBV7-8 and TRBJ1-3; a possible D gene is TRBD1 (5 bases). The ends were cut back, 5 bases at V and 0 bases at J, with 14 bases in the middle. This CDR3 spans 16 amino acids. Germline CDR1 reads SGHVS; CDR2 reads FQNEAQ. DNA of the CDR3: TGTGCCAGCAGCGCCCAGACAGCTTACTCTGGAAACACCATATATTTT. Its protein is CASSAQTAYSGNTIYF. The full variable domain, in which reference TRBV7-8 and TRBJ1-3 provide the parts outside the CDR3, is GAGVSQSPRYKVAKRGQDVALRCDPISGHVSLFWYQQALGQGPEFLTYFQNEAQLDKSGLPSDRFFAERPEGSVSTLKIQRTQQEDSAVYLCASSAQTAYSGNTIYFGEGSWLTVV.

On this clonotype: A much more abundant neighbour one base away suggests this may be a read error. The DNA for the CDR3 is TGTGCCAGCAGCACAGGACTAGCGGGAGCCTCCTACGAGCAGTACTTC. Amino acids: CASSTGLAGASYEQYF. The V gene is TRBV13, the J gene TRBJ2-7; TRBD2 agrees at 13 bases. With 5 bases clipped from V and 0 bases from J, the junction kept 4 bases outside the gene matches. Germline assignment: CDR1 PRHDT and CDR2 FYEKMQ (reference sequence). The CDR3 extends over 16 amino acids.